The 2 T cell receptor beta chains below all came from one sample that was sequenced in a study of T cell changes during pregnancy in multiple sclerosis (dated by TCRdb to about 2019). The method behind the library was the immunoSEQ multiplex PCR assay. TCRdb took over this immuneACCESS table, retaining in-frame rearrangements with V and J assigned. Such tables are incomplete; in checked studies, under half of the missing clones stem from an unresolved V gene, and the remainder is unexplained. The sample has 45,000 to 70,000 clones on record, approximately 90% of them singletons. In total, the top ten clones hold about 0.18% of the sample. The sample consisted of CD4+ T cells from peripheral blood mononuclear cells, taken after pregnancy. Receptor source: a female donor in good health, enrolled as a control in a pregnancy study.

Here the CDR3 reads CASSLGGGGKTQYF. The CDR3 nucleotides read TGTGCCAGCAGCTTAGGAGGGGGCGGGAAGACCCAGTACTTC. The V call is TRBV11-3, the J call TRBJ2-5; D is perhaps TRBD1 (7 bases). This CDR3 has 14 residues. Per the germline V gene, CDR1 is SGHNT and CDR2 is YENEEA. Trimming pared 1 base from V and 6 bases from J, leaving 12 bases between.

The chain combines TRBV5-1 with TRBJ2-5; D perhaps matches TRBD2 (5 bases). With 4 bases removed from V and 4 bases from J, the gap between germline ends came to 17 bases. The CDR3 has 15 residues. Germline V gene data show CDR1 as SGHRS and CDR2 as YFSETQ. CDR3 in DNA: TGCGCCAGCAGCCTCGGACGTCGGGGAAGAGAGACCCAGTACTTC. It encodes CASSLGRRGRETQYF.